The 25 T cell receptor beta chains below were found in one sample sequenced in a study of HIV-infected patients and healthy controls. The repertoire came from unfractionated whole blood and reflected all unsorted peripheral T cells. Alpha and beta constant-region primers primed reverse transcription of around 500 ng RNA. Separate chain-specific third strand synthesis with multiplexing indices produced the alpha and beta libraries. TCRdb re-derived calls from the 5' RACE reads in MiXCR, one entry per CDR3 protein. The sample has roughly 6,000 distinct CDR3 sequences, about a tenth seen once. The source material was blood, sampled before antiretroviral therapy. The receptors shown here come from an adult with HIV infection.

This clonotype counts as medium-sized (0.01 to 0.1%). The gene calls are TRBV14 and TRBJ2-5; no clear D. Trimming removed 3 bases at V and 5 bases at J, with 7 bases between. The CDR3 extends over 12 amino acids. Germline lookup yields CDR1 SGHDN and CDR2 FVKESK. DNA for the CDR3: TGTGCCAGCAGCCAGATATTCGAGACCCAGTACTTC. Encoded protein: CASSQIFETQYF.

By share, this clonotype ranks as large. The chain combines TRBV12-3 or TRBV12-4 with TRBJ1-2; D is uncertain. Trimming cost V 5 bases and J 1 base, with 11 bases left between them. This CDR3 spans 14 amino acids. In nucleotides, the CDR3 is TGTGCCAGCAGTCGTCGGACGGATAACTATGGCTACACCTTC. Translated: CASSRRTDNYGYTF.

This clonotype ranks as medium-sized. The V gene is TRBV5-1, the J gene TRBJ2-4, with D unresolved. Trimming shortened V by 3 bases and J by 9 bases, and 7 bases separated the two germline ends. The CDR3 is 11 residues long. Per the germline V gene, CDR1 is SGHRS and CDR2 is YFSETQ. CDR3 coding DNA: TGCGCCAGCAGCTCCCTGGGCATTCAGTACTTC. It translates to CASSSLGIQYF.

This clonotype is labeled medium-sized (0.01 to 0.1%). The V call is TRBV2, the J call TRBJ1-2, with 9 bases matching TRBD1. The CDR3 contains 14 residues. CDR1 is SNHLY, CDR2 FYNNEI, per germline. With 5 bases clipped from V and 6 bases from J, the junction kept 7 bases outside the gene matches. CDR3 in amino acids: CASSRDRVLDGYTF. The CDR3 region has the DNA TGTGCCAGCAGTCGGGACAGGGTCCTTGATGGCTACACCTTC.

Judged by abundance, this clonotype is medium-sized. The rearrangement joins TRBV20-1 to TRBJ1-2, with D tentatively TRBD1 (5 bases). V was clipped by 6 bases and J by 0 bases, with 14 bases between them. The CDR3 is made up of 14 amino acids. Germline-derived CDR1 and CDR2 are DFQATT and SNEGSKA (reference sequence). The CDR3 loop is CSAPDRKANYGYTF. DNA of the CDR3: TGCAGTGCGCCCGACAGAAAAGCTAACTATGGCTACACCTTC.

This clonotype was found many times. V usage is TRBV4-1 and J usage is TRBJ2-1; D is ambiguous. V lost 1 base, J lost 9 bases, and 10 bases lay in between. Germline V gene data show CDR1 as MGHRA and CDR2 as YSYEKL. CDR3 length equals 13 residues. In nucleotides, the CDR3 is TGCGCCAGCAGCCAAGTCGGCCGCGTTGAGCAGTTCTTC. Translation gives CASSQVGRVEQFF.

In regard to this clonotype: This may arise from a read error, as a much more abundant clone is one base away. This chain links TRBV7-8 with TRBJ1-5; D is undetermined. The CDR3 consists of 12 residues. CDR1 is SGHVS and CDR2 is FQNEAQ in the germline V gene. The CDR3 DNA is TGTGCCAGCAGCATCAGCGTTCAGCCCAAGCATTTT. This encodes CASSISVQPKHF.

This clonotype is deemed medium-sized. V is TRBV4-1 and J is TRBJ2-3; D is tentatively TRBD1 or TRBD2 (5 bases each). V was clipped by 0 bases and J by 0 bases, with 10 bases between them. CDR3 size: 16 residues. Germline-derived CDR1 and CDR2 are MGHRA and YSYEKL. The CDR3 DNA reads as TGCGCCAGCAGCCAAGATTCGGGGCTAAGCACAGATACGCAGTATTTT. Protein: CASSQDSGLSTDTQYF.

This clonotype is medium-sized in the sample. The chain recombines TRBV19 with TRBJ2-1, with TRBD2 as a possible D gene (5 bases). CDR1 is LNHDA, CDR2 SQIVND, per germline (reference sequence). This CDR3 comprises 15 residues. V was pared by 3 bases and J by 6 bases, with 15 bases between. The CDR3 here is CASSIGPLELNEQFF. Written as DNA, the CDR3 is TGTGCCAGTAGTATCGGCCCACTAGAACTCAATGAGCAGTTCTTC. The full variable domain, in which reference TRBV19 and TRBJ2-1 provide the parts outside the CDR3, is DGGITQSPKYLFRKEGQNVTLSCEQNLNHDAMYWYRQDPGQGLRLIYYSQIVNDFQKGDIAEGYSVSREKKESFPLTVTSAQKNPTAFYLCASSIGPLELNEQFFGPGTRLTVL.

This clonotype ranks as medium-sized (0.01 to 0.1%). This sequence joins TRBV4-1 and TRBJ2-5; D possibly corresponds to TRBD2 (6 bases). CDR3 length: 16 amino acids. The germline CDR1 and CDR2 sequences are MGHRA and YSYEKL. V lost 0 bases, J lost 4 bases, and 15 bases lay in between. As DNA, the CDR3 is TGCGCCAGCAGCCAAGACGCCAGGGTGGAGGGAGAGACCCAGTACTTC. It codes for CASSQDARVEGETQYF.

By share, this clonotype counts as medium-sized. The chain combines TRBV28 with TRBJ2-4; D not resolved. With 10 bases removed from V and 6 bases from J, the gap between germline ends came to 10 bases. CDR1 is MDHEN, CDR2 SYDVKM, per germline. CDR3 length: 11 residues. The CDR3 nucleotides are TGTGCCACCCTGGTGGGAAACATTCAGTACTTC. This codes for CATLVGNIQYF.

The chain joins TRBV6-5 to TRBJ1-1; tentatively, D is TRBD1 (5 bases). Germline values: CDR1 MNHEY, CDR2 SVGAGI. V was clipped by 2 bases and J by 1 base, with 5 bases between them. The CDR3 loop spans 13 amino acids. CDR3 protein: CASSYRGNTEAFF. DNA for the CDR3: TGTGCCAGCAGTTACAGGGGGAACACTGAAGCTTTCTTT.

This clonotype is termed medium-sized. V gene TRBV6-6 combines with J gene TRBJ2-1; TRBD2 matches at 9 bases. Per the germline V gene, CDR1 is MNHNY and CDR2 is SVGAGI (reference sequence). V shed 6 bases and J 10 bases; nucleotides not matched to a gene: 13. This CDR3 has 15 residues. The CDR3 bases are TGTGCCAGCAGGGGAAGCGGGGGGCCGGGCTTGGAGCAGTTCTTC. Protein sequence: CASRGSGGPGLEQFF.

By its share, this clonotype is medium-sized (0.01 to 0.1%). The chain recombines TRBV20-1 with TRBJ1-2; D not resolved. Trimming shortened V by 1 base and J by 6 bases, and 18 bases separated the two germline ends. The CDR3 runs 15 residues. Germline V lookup: CDR1 DFQATT, CDR2 SNEGSKA (reference sequence). Here the CDR3 reads CSARGHEKIRHGYTF. DNA of the CDR3: TGCAGTGCTAGAGGGCACGAGAAAATTAGGCATGGCTACACCTTC.

This clonotype rates as large. The chain uses TRBV4-1 and TRBJ1-2; D might be TRBD1 (5 bases). V gave up 3 bases and J gave up 7 bases, with 36 bases separating them. CDR3 length equals 21 residues. Germline CDR1 MGHRA, CDR2 YSYEKL. CDR3 in amino acids: CASSHLTPGLGYRRLRIGYTF. The DNA of the CDR3 is TGCGCCAGCAGCCACCTCACCCCGGGTCTTGGCTACAGGCGCCTAAGGATTGGCTACACCTTC.

The chain combines TRBV3-1 with TRBJ2-7; D remains unclear. Trimming took off 1 base at V and 3 bases at J, with 4 bases between the two ends. CDR1 and CDR2 from the germline V gene are LGHDT and YNNKEL (reference sequence). This CDR3 region has 12 residues. CDR3 sequence reads: CASSQVSYEQYF. For the CDR3, the DNA is TGTGCCAGCAGCCAAGTAAGCTACGAGCAGTACTTC.

There are many counts of this clonotype. The chain has TRBV12-3 or TRBV12-4 and TRBJ1-5; the D is unclear. The germline V and J ends were trimmed by 6 bases and 0 bases, with 6 bases remaining between them. CDR3 size: 13 residues. The CDR3 loop reads CASRRDSNQPQHF. In nucleotides, the CDR3 is TGTGCCAGCAGGAGGGATAGCAATCAGCCCCAGCATTTT.

This clonotype counts as medium-sized. The genes are TRBV3-1 and TRBJ2-3; 8 bases are shared with TRBD2. From germline, CDR1 is LGHDT and CDR2 YNNKEL (reference sequence). This CDR3 is 16 amino acids long. Trimming removed 3 bases from V and 4 bases from J; junction bases left unmatched: 9. DNA for the CDR3: TGTGCCAGCAGCCACCCACTCGGACTAGCCCCAGATACGCAGTATTTT. As protein: CASSHPLGLAPDTQYF.

Judged by abundance, this clonotype is medium-sized. DNA for the CDR3: TGTGCCAGCAGCACTCTGAGGGCTAGCACAGATACGCAGTATTTT. It encodes CASSTLRASTDTQYF. The chain is built from TRBV6-5 and TRBJ2-3; D is perhaps TRBD2 (5 bases). The V end was cut by 6 bases, the J end by 0 bases, with 13 bases between. Germline V CDR1 and CDR2: MNHEY, SVGAGI. This CDR3 contains 15 residues.

By sample share, this clonotype is medium-sized (0.01 to 0.1%). The chain is built from TRBV20-1 and TRBJ2-1; TRBD2 matches 9 bases. The CDR3 totals 14 residues. Losses at the gene ends were 2 bases for V and 8 bases for J; bases not matched to a gene: 7. The germline V gene has CDR1 DFQATT and CDR2 SNEGSKA (reference sequence). This CDR3 is CSARSSGGRYEQFF. DNA for the CDR3: TGCAGTGCTAGATCCAGCGGGGGGAGGTATGAGCAGTTCTTC.

Details on this clonotype: Possible read error: a much larger clone is one base away. The V and J genes are TRBV5-1 and TRBJ2-7; the D gene is possibly TRBD1 (6 bases). Trimming removed 4 bases at V and 1 base at J, with 9 bases between. The CDR3 length is 13 residues. From germline, CDR1 is SGHRS and CDR2 YFSETQ. CDR3 in DNA: TGCGCCAGCAGCCCCGGACAGTCCTACGAGCAGTACTTC. Translated, it gives CASSPGQSYEQYF.

Of note for this clonotype: One end of the junction is discordant with germline, which a read error may explain. V and J are TRBV3-1 and TRBJ2-7; no reliable D call. The CDR3 covers 12 residues. Germline assignment: CDR1 LGHDT and CDR2 YNNKEL (reference sequence). CDR3 sequence reads: CARSLQPYEQYF. The DNA for the CDR3 is TGTGCCAGAAGCCTGCAGCCCTACGAGCAGTACTTC.

This clonotype was observed at least ten times. CDR3 nucleotides: TGTGCCAGCAGTCCCCAGGAAGTCGGGGAGCTGTTTTTT. Encoded protein: CASSPQEVGELFF. This rearrangement joins TRBV2 to TRBJ2-2, with D unresolved. V was shortened by 5 bases and J by 7 bases, with 11 bases between the two germline ends. The germline CDR1 and CDR2 sequences are SNHLY and FYNNEI. This CDR3 region has 13 residues.

This clonotype is categorized as medium-sized. The genes are TRBV6-6 and TRBJ1-2; D gene ambiguous. Per germline, CDR1 MNHNY and CDR2 SVGAGI (reference sequence). This CDR3 has 13 residues. The ends were cut back, 5 bases at V and 4 bases at J, with 11 bases in the middle. In DNA, the CDR3 is TGTGCCAGCAGTCGGGCTCTGGTCTATGGCTACACCTTC. Protein product: CASSRALVYGYTF.

The rearrangement uses TRBV7-6 and TRBJ1-5, with D possibly TRBD1 on 5 matching bases. Trimming removed 0 bases at V and 6 bases at J, with 9 bases between. Germline V gene sequence: CDR1 SGHVS, CDR2 FNYEAQ. The CDR3 totals 14 residues. In DNA form, the CDR3 reads TGTGCCAGCAGCTTAGCGGGAGGGGTTCAGCCCCAGCATTTT. Translating gives CASSLAGGVQPQHF. Filled out from reference TRBV7-6 and TRBJ1-5, the complete variable domain reads GAGVSQSPRYKVTKRGQDVALRCDPISGHVSLYWYRQALGQGPEFLTYFNYEAQQDKSGLPNDRFSAERPEGSISTLTIQRTEQRDSAMYRCASSLAGGVQPQHFGDGTRLSIL.